These 23 T cell receptor beta chains were all obtained from the same sample, sequenced in a study of post-analysis software for immune sequencing data. General study points: A handful of TRBV segments appeared more often in patients than in controls, and TRBV5-6, TRBV5-1 and TRBV20-1 were among these.

The authors incorporated unique molecular identifiers into the TCR beta cDNA libraries. TCRdb processed the PCR reads anew with MiXCR; each CDR3 protein has one entry. The sample yields roughly 700,000 distinct CDR3 sequences, roughly 29% seen once. The antigens these receptors bind are not known. The sequenced material came from blood. The receptors stem from a girl between 10 and 17 years old with multiple sclerosis.

The count of this clonotype is one. The J gene is TRBJ2-1, the V gene TRBV28; 10 positions agree with TRBD2. The CDR3 covers 15 residues. J was trimmed by 4 bases and V by 6 bases; bases with no gene match: 6. In germline, CDR1 is MDHEN, CDR2 SYDVKM. In DNA form, the CDR3 reads TGTGCCAGCAGATCCCTAGCGGGAGCTTACAATGAGCAGTTCTTC. It translates to CASRSLAGAYNEQFF.

J is TRBJ1-1 and V is TRBV20-1, with D tentatively TRBD1 (6 bases). The CDR3 has 14 residues. Deletions cut 4 bases from V and 5 bases from J, with 17 bases between. The germline V gene encodes CDR1 DFQATT and CDR2 SNEGSKA (reference sequence). CDR3 coding DNA: TGCAGTGCTACGAAGCCAGGGGTTCGAACTGAAGCTTTCTTT. As protein: CSATKPGVRTEAFF.

With respect to this clonotype: A much more abundant neighbour one base away suggests this may be a read error. The genes are TRBV12-3 or TRBV12-4 and TRBJ1-1; D is uncertain. The CDR3 sequence is 15 residues long. The CDR3 nucleotides read TGTGCCGGCAGTTTCTTCGGCCGGGTGAACACTGAAGCTTTCTTT. Protein product: CAGSFFGRVNTEAFF.

As regards this clonotype: At one end, the junction sequence differs from germline, possibly due to a read error. V usage is TRBV4-1 and J usage is TRBJ2-7; D gene uncertain. The germline CDR1 and CDR2 sequences are MGHRA and YSYEKL. CDR3 size: 15 residues. Written as DNA, the CDR3 is TGCGCCAGCAACCAATTCCCCGCAGCTAACTACGAGCAGTACTTC. Amino acids: CASNQFPAANYEQYF.

The table lists this clonotype with a few counts. The chain employs TRBV5-1 and TRBJ2-3; 7 bases match TRBD1. This CDR3 spans 19 amino acids. V lost 4 bases and J lost 0; bases outside the gene matches: 17. Germline CDR1 is SGHRS and CDR2 is YFSETQ. In nucleotides, the CDR3 is TGCGCCAGCAGCCAAACTACAGGGGCGACATCGTACAGCACAGATACGCAGTATTTT. This translates into CASSQTTGATSYSTDTQYF.

The chain couples TRBV5-1 to TRBJ2-1; D is possibly TRBD2 (5 bases). The V gene lost 0 bases and the J gene lost 5 bases, with 12 bases spanning the gap. This CDR3 spans 15 amino acids. Germline V gene sequence: CDR1 SGHRS, CDR2 YFSETQ. CDR3 residues: CASSLGPADNNEQFF. CDR3 nucleotide sequence: TGCGCCAGCAGCTTGGGGCCAGCGGATAACAATGAGCAGTTCTTC. Filled out from reference TRBV5-1 and TRBJ2-1, the complete variable domain reads KAGVTQTPRYLIKTRGQQVTLSCSPISGHRSVSWYQQTPGQGLQFLFEYFSETQRNKGNFPGRFSGRQFSNSRSEMNVSTLELGDSALYLCASSLGPADNNEQFFGPGTRLTVL.

This clonotype has more than one count but fewer than ten. The chain carries TRBV5-1 and TRBJ1-5; no clear D gene. CDR3 length equals 12 residues. Trimming took off 3 bases at V and 7 bases at J, with 8 bases between the two ends. The germline V gene has CDR1 SGHRS and CDR2 YFSETQ. The CDR3 nucleotides read TGCGCCAGCAGCTACCATAGACAGCCCCAGCATTTT. It translates to CASSYHRQPQHF.

The gene calls are TRBV7-2 and TRBJ2-1, with D tentatively TRBD1 or TRBD2 (6 bases each). This CDR3 spans 14 amino acids. Trimming pared 6 bases from V and 9 bases from J, leaving 18 bases between. CDR1 and CDR2 from the germline V gene are SGHTA and FQGNSA. CDR3 nucleotide sequence: TGTGCCAGCAGAGCGACCGGGGGCCCTGGTGAGCAGTTCTTC. Translation gives CASRATGGPGEQFF.

A few counts support this clonotype. The V call is TRBV5-1, the J call TRBJ2-1; 7 positions match TRBD1. The CDR3 runs to 16 residues. The V gene's germline CDR1 is SGHRS and CDR2 YFSETQ. Germline trimming cut 4 bases from V and 5 bases from J; bases unmatched to any gene: 12. This chain's CDR3 is CASSQNPGGSHNEQFF. The CDR3 DNA is TGCGCCAGCAGCCAAAACCCAGGGGGTTCCCACAATGAGCAGTTCTTC.

This clonotype was seen a few times. The chain recombines TRBV5-1 with TRBJ1-5, with D hard to call. The V and J ends lost 0 bases and 9 bases respectively, with 16 bases between them. Germline-derived CDR1 and CDR2 are SGHRS and YFSETQ. CDR3 length: 15 amino acids. CDR3 sequence reads: CASSLDGDMAGPQHF. The CDR3 DNA sequence: TGCGCCAGCAGCTTGGACGGCGACATGGCTGGGCCCCAGCATTTT.

The sample holds a few counts of this clonotype. The rearrangement joins TRBV7-2 to TRBJ1-1; D is perhaps TRBD1 (6 bases). The germline CDR1 and CDR2 sequences are SGHTA and FQGNSA. Trimming stripped 3 bases from V and 4 bases from J, with 21 bases between. The CDR3 runs 17 residues. CDR3 residues: CASSFRASGGVGTEAFF. The CDR3 bases are TGTGCCAGCAGCTTTAGGGCGAGCGGGGGCGTCGGCACTGAAGCTTTCTTT. Combining the CDR3 with reference TRBV7-2 and TRBJ1-1 gives the whole variable domain GAGVSQSPSNKVTEKGKDVELRCDPISGHTALYWYRQSLGQGLEFLIYFQGNSAPDKSGLPSDRFSAERTGGSVSTLTIQRTQQEDSAVYLCASSFRASGGVGTEAFFGQGTRLTVV.

This clonotype was recorded at least ten times. The chain is built from TRBV7-9 and TRBJ2-3; TRBD1 is a possible D gene (6 bases). The CDR3 consists of 12 residues. Germline assignment: CDR1 SEHNR and CDR2 FQNEAQ (reference sequence). Trimming left V 5 bases short and J 8 bases short, with 11 bases between. The CDR3, as DNA: TGTGCCAGCAGCCCTCGAGGGGGTACGCAGTATTTT. Translated, it gives CASSPRGGTQYF.

Note on this clonotype: The junction shows a germline mismatch at one end, possibly a read error. This chain connects TRBV6-6 to TRBJ1-2, with D uncertain. The CDR3 length is 12 residues. Germline V lookup: CDR1 MNHNY, CDR2 SVGAGI (reference sequence). DNA for the CDR3: TGTGCCAGCAGTCAGCAGGACTATGACTACACCTTC. As protein: CASSQQDYDYTF.

This chain links TRBV14 with TRBJ2-5; 7 bases agree with TRBD1. This CDR3 comprises 12 residues. Unmatched junction bases numbered 3, after V lost 4 bases and J lost 7 bases. Germline lookup yields CDR1 SGHDN and CDR2 FVKESK. The CDR3 spells CASSPTGTTQYF. The CDR3 DNA follows: TGTGCCAGCAGCCCGACAGGGACGACCCAGTACTTC. The variable domain in full, completed from reference TRBV14 and TRBJ2-5, reads EAGVTQFPSHSVIEKGQTVTLRCDPISGHDNLYWYRRVMGKEIKFLLHFVKESKQDESGMPNNRFLAERTGGTYSTLKVQPAELEDSGVYFCASSPTGTTQYFGPGTRLLVL.

The chain is built from TRBV6-1 and TRBJ1-2; D call uncertain. V gave up 4 bases and J gave up 4 bases, with 16 bases separating them. Germline V gives CDR1 MNHNS, CDR2 SASEGT. There are 15 residues in the CDR3. Here the CDR3 reads CASSANSLLSYGYTF. CDR3 in DNA: TGTGCCAGCAGTGCCAACAGCCTCCTGAGCTATGGCTACACCTTC.

The rearrangement uses TRBV2 and TRBJ2-5; D ambiguous. V was cut by 2 bases and J by 0 bases, with 7 bases left in between. The CDR3 sequence is 14 residues long. Germline V gives CDR1 SNHLY, CDR2 FYNNEI. CDR3 nucleotide sequence: TGTGCCAGCAGTGAAACAGAGTACCAAGAGACCCAGTACTTC. It yields the protein CASSETEYQETQYF. Combining the CDR3 with reference TRBV2 and TRBJ2-5 gives the whole variable domain EPEVTQTPSHQVTQMGQEVILRCVPISNHLYFYWYRQILGQKVEFLVSFYNNEISEKSEIFDDQFSVERPDGSNFTLKIRSTKLEDSAMYFCASSETEYQETQYFGPGTRLLVL.

The table lists this clonotype with many counts. This chain connects TRBV6-5 to TRBJ2-4, with 9 bases fitting TRBD2. CDR3 size: 16 residues. Germline V gives CDR1 MNHEY, CDR2 SVGAGI. Trimming took 1 base from V and 8 from J; bases not matched to a gene: 9. The CDR3 DNA is TGTGCCAGCAGTTACTGGGCTAGCGGGACTTCGGACATTCAGTACTTC. Translated, it gives CASSYWASGTSDIQYF.

CDR3 sequence (DNA): TGCAGCGTTGAAGGGTTGGCGGTGATGAACACTGAAGCTTTCTTT. Amino acids: CSVEGLAVMNTEAFF. This chain uses TRBV29-1 with TRBJ1-1, with no clear D. V was trimmed by 1 base and J by 0 bases, leaving 12 bases between them. Germline-derived CDR1 and CDR2 are SQVTM and ANQGSEA. The CDR3 is made up of 15 amino acids.

The chain recombines TRBV10-3 with TRBJ2-1; no clear D gene. The V end was cut by 4 bases, the J end by 3 bases, with 13 bases between. The CDR3 loop spans 15 amino acids. Germline V CDR1 and CDR2: ENHRY, SYGVKD. The CDR3 region has the DNA TGTGCCATCAGTGTTCGCGGTCAGAGCTACAATGAGCAGTTCTTC. It yields the protein CAISVRGQSYNEQFF.

The J gene is TRBJ1-1, the V gene TRBV4-1, with 7 bases identical to TRBD1. The CDR3 totals 14 residues. V lost 2 bases to trimming and J lost 4 bases; unmatched junction nucleotides: 4. Germline V gene lookup returns CDR1 MGHRA and CDR2 YSYEKL. The CDR3 reads CASSQTSGGTEAFF. In nucleotides, the CDR3 is TGCGCCAGCAGCCAAACTTCAGGGGGCACTGAAGCTTTCTTT.

The chain employs TRBV6-1 and TRBJ2-3; weak D call: TRBD1 (5 bases). There are 15 residues in the CDR3. Trimming pared 2 bases from V and 1 base from J, leaving 10 bases between. CDR1 is MNHNS and CDR2 is SASEGT in the germline V gene. This CDR3 reads CASSEFQGRTDTQYF. CDR3 sequence (DNA): TGTGCCAGCAGTGAATTCCAGGGCCGCACAGATACGCAGTATTTT.

The chain joins TRBV6-5 to TRBJ2-1, with a weak D call TRBD1 (6 bases). V lost 6 bases to trimming and J lost 2 bases, with 14 bases between them. In germline, CDR1 is MNHEY, CDR2 SVGAGI. The length of the CDR3 is 15 residues. This CDR3 reads CASRIQGRAYNEQFF. The CDR3 DNA reads as TGTGCCAGCAGAATACAGGGTAGGGCCTACAATGAGCAGTTCTTC.

The V and J genes are TRBV4-3 and TRBJ2-5, with a tentative D call TRBD2 (6 bases). V lost 3 bases, J lost 5 bases, and 19 bases lay in between. CDR3 length: 16 residues. Germline V gene sequence: CDR1 LGHNA, CDR2 YSLEER. The DNA for the CDR3 is TGCGCCAGCAGCCAGGGTAGGGAGTTTGGAGGGGAGACCCAGTACTTC. It translates to CASSQGREFGGETQYF.